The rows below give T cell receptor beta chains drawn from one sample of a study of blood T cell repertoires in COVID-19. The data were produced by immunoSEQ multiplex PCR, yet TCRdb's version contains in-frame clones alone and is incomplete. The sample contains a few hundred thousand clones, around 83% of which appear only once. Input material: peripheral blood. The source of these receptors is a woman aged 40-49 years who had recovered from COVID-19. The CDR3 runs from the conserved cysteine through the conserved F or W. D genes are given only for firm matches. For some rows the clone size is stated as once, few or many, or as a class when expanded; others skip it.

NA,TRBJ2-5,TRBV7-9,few,CASSPPGGETQYF,TGTGCCAGCAGCCCCCCCGGAGGGGAGACCCAGTACTTC
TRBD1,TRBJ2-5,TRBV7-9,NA,CASSIGTGGYQETQYF,TGTGCCAGCAGCATTGGGACAGGGGGGTACCAAGAGACCCAGTACTTC
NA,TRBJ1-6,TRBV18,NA,CASSTDSDSPLHF,TGTGCCAGCTCAACTGACAGTGATTCACCCCTCCACTTT
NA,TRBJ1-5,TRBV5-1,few,CASSLGPGMGQPQHF,TGCGCCAGCAGCTTGGGGCCAGGGATGGGTCAGCCCCAGCATTTT
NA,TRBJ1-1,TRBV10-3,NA,CAISEQGMNTEAFF,TGTGCCATCAGTGAGCAGGGCATGAACACTGAAGCTTTCTTT
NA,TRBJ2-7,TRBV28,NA,CASSLRGEQYF,TGTGCCAGCAGTTTAAGGGGAGAGCAGTACTTC
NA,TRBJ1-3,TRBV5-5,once,CASSSRDVSGNTIYF,TGTGCCAGCAGTTCCAGGGATGTCTCTGGAAACACCATATATTTT
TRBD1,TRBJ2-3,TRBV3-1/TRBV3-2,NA,CASSPDRGTDTQYF,TGTGCCAGCAGCCCGGACAGGGGCACAGATACGCAGTATTTT
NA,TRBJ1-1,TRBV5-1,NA,CASSFSVLNTEAFF,TGCGCCAGCAGCTTTTCAGTCTTGAACACTGAAGCTTTCTTT
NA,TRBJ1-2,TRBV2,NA,CASRWGGYGYTF,TGTGCCAGCAGATGGGGGGGGTATGGCTACACCTTC
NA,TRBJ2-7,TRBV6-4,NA,CASSRSSYEQYF,TGTGCCAGCAGTCGCAGCTCCTACGAGCAGTACTTC
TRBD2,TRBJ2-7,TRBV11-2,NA,CASSPRRAGGPSSYEQYF,TGTGCCAGCAGCCCACGAAGGGCGGGGGGACCGAGCTCCTACGAGCAGTACTTC
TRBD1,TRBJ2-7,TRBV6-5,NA,CASSYLGQGASEQYF,TGTGCCAGCAGTTACCTCGGACAGGGGGCGAGCGAGCAGTACTTC
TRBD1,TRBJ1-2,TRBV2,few,CATSPDRGPGYTF,TGTGCCACCTCCCCGGACAGGGGGCCGGGCTACACCTTC
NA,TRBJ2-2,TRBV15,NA,CATSNRAFGELFF,TGTGCCACCAGCAATCGCGCCTTCGGGGAGCTGTTTTTT
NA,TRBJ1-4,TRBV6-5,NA,CASSYYQGSEKLFF,TGTGCCAGCAGTTATTACCAGGGCAGTGAAAAACTGTTTTTT
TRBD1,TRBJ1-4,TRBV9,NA,CASSADRGNEKLFF,TGTGCCAGCAGCGCGGACAGGGGTAATGAAAAACTGTTTTTT